These 24 T cell receptor beta chains were all obtained from the same sample, sequenced in a study of T-cell memory formation after mild COVID-19. TCRdb processed the 5' RACE reads anew with MiXCR; each CDR3 protein has one entry. The table has some 250,000 distinct CDR3 sequences, roughly 18% seen once. The specimen was PBMCs or a T cell subset sorted from them (not recorded which). Source of these receptors: a man younger than 35 who had mild COVID-19 (a few samples of this study predate the infection). Cell type and time point are not known.

This clonotype was seen a few times. V usage is TRBV20-1 and J usage is TRBJ2-7; D is uncertain. The CDR3 loop spans 14 amino acids. From germline, CDR1 is DFQATT and CDR2 SNEGSKA (reference sequence). V was pared by 1 base and J by 3 bases, with 13 bases between. CDR3 protein: CSARVGSWSYEQYF. The CDR3 DNA reads TGCAGTGCTAGAGTTGGGTCCTGGAGCTACGAGCAGTACTTC.

This clonotype was seen many times. The junction departs from germline at one end; a sequencing error may be responsible. The chain recombines TRBV7-9 with TRBJ2-7; D may be TRBD1 or TRBD2 (5 bases each). The CDR3 extends over 12 amino acids. The germline gives CDR1 SEHNR, CDR2 FQNEAQ (reference sequence). The CDR3, as DNA: TGTGCCAGCAGCCGCTCCGGGGCAGCTCTCTTCTTC. Amino acid sequence: CASSRSGAALFF.

The genes are TRBV27 and TRBJ1-1, with D uncertain. The germline V gene encodes CDR1 MNHEY and CDR2 SMNVEV (reference sequence). V lost 5 bases to trimming and J lost 10 bases, with 17 bases between them. The CDR3 is made up of 13 amino acids. CDR3 coding DNA: TGTGCCAGCAGTCCTACCGGGCCCCTAGTAGCTTTCTTT. This gives the protein CASSPTGPLVAFF.

The V call is TRBV20-1, the J call TRBJ1-2; 9 nucleotides match TRBD1. The CDR3 contains 13 residues. The junction had 9 bases not matched to a gene; V was cut back by 6 bases and J by 7 bases. The germline V gene has CDR1 DFQATT and CDR2 SNEGSKA (reference sequence). The CDR3 region has the DNA TGCAGTGCCCCTACAGGGGGCGAAATTGGCTACACCTTC. Translated, it gives CSAPTGGEIGYTF.

The chain joins TRBV6-2 or TRBV6-3 to TRBJ2-2, with D unclear. Germline CDR1 is MNHEY and CDR2 is SVGEGT. The CDR3 length is 16 residues. V was clipped by 7 bases and J by 0 bases, with 15 bases between them. The CDR3 bases are TGTGCCAGCACCGAACTGACGGAAGCGAACACCGGGGAGCTGTTTTTT. Translation: CASTELTEANTGELFF.

The chain has TRBV7-2 and TRBJ1-6, with D maybe TRBD1 (5 bases). This CDR3 spans 13 amino acids. CDR1 and CDR2 from the germline V gene are SGHTA and FQGNSA. V dropped 5 bases and J dropped 11 bases, with 13 bases sitting between them. CDR3 DNA sequence: TGTGCCAGCAGCCGGGCCGTGGGGGCACCCCTCCACTTT. It codes for CASSRAVGAPLHF.

The table lists this clonotype with many counts. The chain uses TRBV18 and TRBJ2-3; D gene ambiguous. The CDR3 has 11 residues. Germline CDR1 KGHSH, CDR2 LQKENI. V lost 8 bases and J lost 5, with 8 bases in between. In DNA form, the CDR3 reads TGTGCCAGCAGCCCACTAGATACGCAGTATTTT. Protein sequence: CASSPLDTQYF.

This clonotype showed up just a few times. This chain links TRBV7-2 with TRBJ1-2, with D possibly matching TRBD1 (5 bases). CDR3 length equals 15 residues. The germline gives CDR1 SGHTA, CDR2 FQGNSA. V lost 1 base to trimming and J lost 14 bases, with 23 bases between them. The CDR3 protein is CASSLVSGTASIMTF. The CDR3 nucleotides are TGTGCCAGCAGCTTAGTGAGCGGGACCGCGTCTATAATGACCTTC.

The genes are TRBV4-1 and TRBJ1-2; tentatively, D is TRBD1 (5 bases). The germline V gene has CDR1 MGHRA and CDR2 YSYEKL. The CDR3 length is 16 residues. V dropped 4 bases and J dropped 4 bases, with 19 bases sitting between them. The CDR3 here is CASSRRGWWGVYGYTF. CDR3 sequence (DNA): TGCGCCAGCAGCCGGAGGGGCTGGTGGGGGGTCTATGGCTACACCTTC.

This clonotype was detected only a few times. The V gene is TRBV29-1, the J gene TRBJ2-2; the match to TRBD2 covers 12 bases. CDR1 and CDR2 from the germline V gene are SQVTM and ANQGSEA. The CDR3 is made up of 15 amino acids. Trimming at V came to 4 bases and at J to 5 bases, leaving 5 bases not matched to a gene. CDR3 residues: CSVAASGGETGELFF. The CDR3 DNA reads as TGCAGCGTTGCGGCTAGCGGGGGGGAAACCGGGGAGCTGTTTTTT.

The DNA for the CDR3 is TGTGCCAGCAGTTACGAAGGGGACTCCACTGAAGCTTTCTTT. Amino acids: CASSYEGDSTEAFF. The chain links TRBV6-2 or TRBV6-3 to TRBJ1-1; the D gene is possibly TRBD1 (5 bases). This CDR3 contains 14 residues. Germline lookup yields CDR1 MNHEY and CDR2 SVGEGT. V dropped 2 bases and J dropped 4 bases, with 11 bases sitting between them.

This clonotype was found many times. The chain combines TRBV5-6 with TRBJ1-2, with 7 positions matching TRBD1. Germline CDR1 SGHDT, CDR2 YYEEEE. The V segment lost 2 bases and the J segment 5 bases; nucleotides outside the gene matches: 9. This CDR3 has 15 residues. In DNA, the CDR3 is TGTGCCAGCAGCTTTATATCGGACAGGTGGTATGGCTACACCTTC. Amino acids: CASSFISDRWYGYTF.

In this sample, this clonotype turned up a few times. The genes are TRBV4-2 and TRBJ1-3; D is uncertain. Between the trimmed V and J ends, which lost 0 bases and 0 bases, there was a span of 9 bases. CDR1 and CDR2 (germline): LGHNA, YNFKEQ. The CDR3 has 16 amino acids. The CDR3 loop is CASSQDKKLSGNTIYF. As DNA, the CDR3 is TGTGCCAGCAGCCAAGATAAGAAACTCTCTGGAAACACCATATATTTT.

This clonotype was detected ten times or more. The J gene is TRBJ1-2, the V gene TRBV4-3; D is ambiguous. Germline values: CDR1 LGHNA, CDR2 YSLEER. The CDR3 is 15 amino acids. The germline V and J ends were trimmed by 4 bases and 4 bases, with 16 bases remaining between them. The CDR3 DNA is TGCGCCAGCAGCCCGGAAGTAGGGTTCGGCTATGGCTACACCTTC. The encoded protein is CASSPEVGFGYGYTF.

The genes are TRBV28 and TRBJ2-3; perhaps TRBD2 as D (6 bases). Deletions cut 6 bases from V and 3 bases from J, with 16 bases between. The CDR3 covers 15 residues. Germline CDR1 and CDR2: MDHEN and SYDVKM. Here the CDR3 reads CASRGGGVLTDTQYF. The CDR3 coding sequence is TGTGCCAGCAGGGGGGGAGGTGTGTTGACAGATACGCAGTATTTT.

This chain joins TRBV5-6 and TRBJ1-2; possibly TRBD1 for D (6 bases). The germline gives CDR1 SGHDT, CDR2 YYEEEE. The CDR3 runs to 14 residues. The V and J ends lost 4 bases and 4 bases respectively, with 14 bases between them. The CDR3 reads CASSPTGRRYGYTF. The DNA for the CDR3 is TGTGCCAGCAGCCCAACAGGGCGTCGCTATGGCTACACCTTC.

This clonotype was counted between two and nine times. The chain carries TRBV5-1 and TRBJ2-7; D is unclear. V was clipped by 3 bases and J by 2 bases, with 9 bases between them. Germline-derived CDR1 and CDR2 are SGHRS and YFSETQ. The CDR3 runs 13 residues. CDR3 nucleotides: TGCGCCAGCAGCTCCCCGGGTCCCTACGAGCAGTACTTC. It specifies CASSSPGPYEQYF.

In its sample, this clonotype was seen a few times. J is TRBJ1-1 and V is TRBV6-2 or TRBV6-3; the match to TRBD1 covers 7 bases. This CDR3 is 13 amino acids long. Trimming took 7 bases from V and 8 from J; bases not matched to a gene: 10. Germline CDR1 MNHEY, CDR2 SVGEGT. CDR3 protein: CASTSTPDREAFF. The CDR3 region has the DNA TGTGCCAGCACCTCTACACCGGACAGGGAAGCTTTCTTT.

J is TRBJ1-3 and V is TRBV10-3; 7 bases are a match to TRBD1. Trimming cost V 3 bases and J 2 bases; bases outside gene matches: 7. CDR1 ENHRY and CDR2 SYGVKD come from the germline V gene. The CDR3 is 16 residues long. The CDR3 spells CAISEYRGSAGNTIYF. The CDR3 DNA is TGTGCCATCAGTGAATACAGGGGTTCGGCTGGAAACACCATATATTTT.

The J gene is TRBJ1-3, the V gene TRBV6-5; D is ambiguous. Germline V gene lookup returns CDR1 MNHEY and CDR2 SVGAGI. The length of the CDR3 is 14 residues. Trimming removed 0 bases from V and 0 bases from J, with 3 bases in between. The CDR3 loop is CASSYSSSGNTIYF. CDR3 nucleotide sequence: TGTGCCAGCAGTTACTCGAGCTCTGGAAACACCATATATTTT.

This clonotype was counted ten times or more. This chain connects TRBV4-2 to TRBJ2-2, with D possibly being TRBD1 or TRBD2 (6 bases each). Germline V gene sequence: CDR1 LGHNA, CDR2 YNFKEQ. The CDR3 sequence is 14 residues long. V was trimmed by 2 bases and J by 6 bases, leaving 10 bases between them. The CDR3 loop reads CASSQRGESGELFF. The CDR3 coding sequence is TGTGCCAGCAGCCAAAGGGGGGAGTCCGGGGAGCTGTTTTTT.

The chain combines TRBV6-2 or TRBV6-3 with TRBJ2-7, with D perhaps being TRBD1 or TRBD2 (5 bases each). Per the germline V gene, CDR1 is MNHEY and CDR2 is SVGEGT. This CDR3 contains 12 residues. V was trimmed by 5 bases and J by 4 bases, leaving 9 bases between them. This chain's CDR3 is CASSRDGYEQYV. The CDR3 DNA follows: TGTGCCAGCAGTCGGGACGGATACGAGCAGTACGTC.

This clonotype occurred a few times. This rearrangement joins TRBV7-2 to TRBJ2-1, with 12 bases matching TRBD1. Losses at the gene ends were 5 bases for V and 6 bases for J; bases not matched to a gene: 5. This CDR3 region has 15 residues. Germline CDR1 is SGHTA and CDR2 is FQGNSA. CDR3 sequence reads: CASSRGQGASNEQFF. CDR3 DNA sequence: TGTGCCAGCAGCCGGGGACAGGGGGCGTCCAATGAGCAGTTCTTC. Combining the CDR3 with reference TRBV7-2 and TRBJ2-1 gives the whole variable domain GAGVSQSPSNKVTEKGKDVELRCDPISGHTALYWYRQSLGQGLEFLIYFQGNSAPDKSGLPSDRFSAERTGGSVSTLTIQRTQQEDSAVYLCASSRGQGASNEQFFGPGTRLTVL.

This chain links TRBV7-2 with TRBJ2-7; TRBD1 agrees at 7 bases. J gave up 0 bases and V 3 bases, and 2 bases lay outside the gene matches. Germline values: CDR1 SGHTA, CDR2 FQGNSA. The CDR3 spans 14 residues. The CDR3 sequence is CASSLYRGSYEQYV. CDR3 sequence (DNA): TGTGCCAGCAGCTTGTACAGGGGCTCCTACGAGCAGTACGTC.